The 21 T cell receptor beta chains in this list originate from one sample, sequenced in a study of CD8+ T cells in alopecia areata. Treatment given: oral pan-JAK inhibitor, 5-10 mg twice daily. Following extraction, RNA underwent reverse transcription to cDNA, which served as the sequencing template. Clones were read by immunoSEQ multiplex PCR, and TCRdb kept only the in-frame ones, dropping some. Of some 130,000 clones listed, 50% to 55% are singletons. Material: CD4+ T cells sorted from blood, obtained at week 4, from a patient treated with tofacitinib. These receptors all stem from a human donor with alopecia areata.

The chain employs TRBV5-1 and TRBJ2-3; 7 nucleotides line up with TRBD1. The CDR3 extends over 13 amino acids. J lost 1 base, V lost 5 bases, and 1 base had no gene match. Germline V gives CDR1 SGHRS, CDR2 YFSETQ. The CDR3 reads CASRGQGTDTQYF. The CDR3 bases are TGCGCCAGCAGAGGACAGGGCACAGATACGCAGTATTTT.

CDR3 residues: CASSSPGANTEAFF. The CDR3 nucleotides are TGTGCCAGCAGTTCCCCGGGAGCCAACACTGAAGCTTTCTTT. The rearrangement joins TRBV6-5 to TRBJ1-1; D is unresolved. The V end lost 4 bases, the J end lost 2 bases, and 11 bases lay between the germline ends. The CDR3 contains 14 residues. Germline CDR1 and CDR2: MNHEY and SVGAGI.

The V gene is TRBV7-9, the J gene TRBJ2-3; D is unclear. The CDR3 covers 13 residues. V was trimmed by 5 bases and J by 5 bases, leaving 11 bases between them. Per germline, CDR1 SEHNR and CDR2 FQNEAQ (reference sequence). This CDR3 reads CASSARDLDTQYF. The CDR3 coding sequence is TGTGCCAGCAGCGCCAGAGATTTAGATACGCAGTATTTT.

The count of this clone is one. The DNA of the CDR3 is TGCGCCAGCAGCTTGGCAGGGAAGGTAGGGGACAATGAGCAGTTCTTC. Protein product: CASSLAGKVGDNEQFF. The J gene is TRBJ2-1, the V gene TRBV5-1; D might be TRBD1 (5 bases). V lost 0 bases and J 5 bases, leaving 15 bases between the germline ends. The CDR3 loop spans 16 amino acids. Per the germline V gene, CDR1 is SGHRS and CDR2 is YFSETQ.

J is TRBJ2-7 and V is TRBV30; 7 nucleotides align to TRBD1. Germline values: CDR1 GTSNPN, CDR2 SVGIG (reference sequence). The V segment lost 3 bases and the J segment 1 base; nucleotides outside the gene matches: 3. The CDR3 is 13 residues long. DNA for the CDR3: TGTGCCTGGAGGCGACAGGGTTCCTACGAGCAGTACTTC. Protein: CAWRRQGSYEQYF.

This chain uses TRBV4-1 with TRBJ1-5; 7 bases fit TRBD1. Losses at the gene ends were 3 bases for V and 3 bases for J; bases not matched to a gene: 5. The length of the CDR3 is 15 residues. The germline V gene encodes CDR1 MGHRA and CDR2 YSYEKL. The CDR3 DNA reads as TGCGCCAGCAGCCAGCAACAGGGGACCAATCAGCCCCAGCATTTT. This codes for CASSQQQGTNQPQHF.

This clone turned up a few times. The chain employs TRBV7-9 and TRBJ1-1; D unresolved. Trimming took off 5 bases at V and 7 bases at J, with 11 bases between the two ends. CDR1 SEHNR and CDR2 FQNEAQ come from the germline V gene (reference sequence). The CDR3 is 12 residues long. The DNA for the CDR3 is TGTGCCAGCAGCGTACAGTGGGGTGAAGCTTTCTTT. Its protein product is CASSVQWGEAFF.

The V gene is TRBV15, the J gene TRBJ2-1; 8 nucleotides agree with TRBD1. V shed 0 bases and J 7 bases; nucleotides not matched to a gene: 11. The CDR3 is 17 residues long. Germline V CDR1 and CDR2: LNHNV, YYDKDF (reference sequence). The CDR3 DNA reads TGTGCCACCAGCAGAGATGACGGGACAGGTTTTAGGAATGAGCAGTTCTTC. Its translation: CATSRDDGTGFRNEQFF.

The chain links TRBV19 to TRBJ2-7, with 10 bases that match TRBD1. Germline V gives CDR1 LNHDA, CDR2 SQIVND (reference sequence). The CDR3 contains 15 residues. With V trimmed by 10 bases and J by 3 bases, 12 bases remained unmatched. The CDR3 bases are TGTGCCACCTCGGCCGGGACAGGGGATTTCTACGAGCAGTACTTC. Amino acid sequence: CATSAGTGDFYEQYF.

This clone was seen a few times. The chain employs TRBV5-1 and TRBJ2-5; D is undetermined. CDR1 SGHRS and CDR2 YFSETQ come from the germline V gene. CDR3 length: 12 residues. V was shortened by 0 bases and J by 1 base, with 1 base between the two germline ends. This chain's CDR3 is CASSLVQETQYF. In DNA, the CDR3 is TGCGCCAGCAGCTTGGTCCAAGAGACCCAGTACTTC.

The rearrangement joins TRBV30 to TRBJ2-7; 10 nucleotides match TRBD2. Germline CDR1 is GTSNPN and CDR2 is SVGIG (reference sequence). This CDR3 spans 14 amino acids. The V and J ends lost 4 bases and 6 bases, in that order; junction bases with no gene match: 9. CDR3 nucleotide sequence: TGTGCCTGGAAAGGACTAGCGGTGGGCGGCGAGCAGTACTTC. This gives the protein CAWKGLAVGGEQYF.

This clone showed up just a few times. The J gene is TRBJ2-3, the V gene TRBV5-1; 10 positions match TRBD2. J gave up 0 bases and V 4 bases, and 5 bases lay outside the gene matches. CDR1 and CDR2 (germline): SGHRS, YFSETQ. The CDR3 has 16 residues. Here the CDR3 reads CASSRTSGLSTDTQYF. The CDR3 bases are TGCGCCAGCAGCCGGACTAGCGGACTAAGCACAGATACGCAGTATTTT.

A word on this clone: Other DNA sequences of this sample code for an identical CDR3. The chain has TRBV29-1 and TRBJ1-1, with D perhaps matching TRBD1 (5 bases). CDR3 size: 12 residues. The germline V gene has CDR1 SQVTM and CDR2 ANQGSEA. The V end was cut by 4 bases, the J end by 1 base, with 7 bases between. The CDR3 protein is CSVGQTNTEAFF. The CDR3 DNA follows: TGCAGCGTTGGACAGACGAACACTGAAGCTTTCTTT.

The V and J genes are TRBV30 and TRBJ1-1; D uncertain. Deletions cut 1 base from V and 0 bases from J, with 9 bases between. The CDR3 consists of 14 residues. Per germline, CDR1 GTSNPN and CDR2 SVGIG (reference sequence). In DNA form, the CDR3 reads TGTGCCTGGAGTGCAACAACTCTGAACACTGAAGCTTTCTTT. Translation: CAWSATTLNTEAFF.

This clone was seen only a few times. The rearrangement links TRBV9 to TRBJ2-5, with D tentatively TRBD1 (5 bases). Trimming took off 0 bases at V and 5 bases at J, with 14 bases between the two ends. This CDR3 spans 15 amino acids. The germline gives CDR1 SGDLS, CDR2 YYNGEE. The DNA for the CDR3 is TGTGCCAGCAGCGTAGATCGCGACAGTAGCGAGACCCAGTACTTC. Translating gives CASSVDRDSSETQYF.

CDR3 sequence (DNA): TGCAGCGTAGGCCAGAGCACAGATACGCAGTATTTT. Translating gives CSVGQSTDTQYF. The rearrangement uses TRBV29-1 and TRBJ2-3; no clear D. The length of the CDR3 is 12 residues. Per the germline V gene, CDR1 is SQVTM and CDR2 is ANQGSEA. V was cut by 6 bases and J by 0 bases, with 7 bases left in between.

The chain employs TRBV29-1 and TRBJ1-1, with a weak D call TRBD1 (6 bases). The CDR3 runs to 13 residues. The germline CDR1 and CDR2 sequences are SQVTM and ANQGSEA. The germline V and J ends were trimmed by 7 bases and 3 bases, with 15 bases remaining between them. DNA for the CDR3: TGCAGCGCGGGCCAGGGACAAGACACTGAAGCTTTCTTT. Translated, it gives CSAGQGQDTEAFF.

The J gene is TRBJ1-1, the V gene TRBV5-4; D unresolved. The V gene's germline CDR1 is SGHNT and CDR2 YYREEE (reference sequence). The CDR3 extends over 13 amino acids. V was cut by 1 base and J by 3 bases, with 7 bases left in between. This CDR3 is CASSLLGDTEAFF. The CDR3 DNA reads TGTGCCAGCAGCTTGTTGGGAGACACTGAAGCTTTCTTT. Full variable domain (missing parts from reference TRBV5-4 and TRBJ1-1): ETGVTQSPTHLIKTRGQQVTLRCSSQSGHNTVSWYQQALGQGPQFIFQYYREEENGRGNFPPRFSGLQFPNYSSELNVNALELDDSALYLCASSLLGDTEAFFGQGTRLTVV.

The DNA for the CDR3 is TGTGCCGCCACATCTCGGGGCTACACCTTC. Translated: CAATSRGYTF. V and J are TRBV30 and TRBJ1-2; no reliable D call. V was clipped by 8 bases and J by 8 bases, with 12 bases between them. Germline CDR1 GTSNPN, CDR2 SVGIG (reference sequence). This CDR3 comprises 10 residues.

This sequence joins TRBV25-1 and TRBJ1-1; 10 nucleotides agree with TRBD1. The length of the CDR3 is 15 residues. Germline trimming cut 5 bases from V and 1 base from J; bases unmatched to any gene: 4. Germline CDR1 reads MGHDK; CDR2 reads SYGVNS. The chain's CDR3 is CASSTGQGGNTEAFF. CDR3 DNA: TGTGCCAGCAGTACTGGACAGGGGGGGAACACTGAAGCTTTCTTT.

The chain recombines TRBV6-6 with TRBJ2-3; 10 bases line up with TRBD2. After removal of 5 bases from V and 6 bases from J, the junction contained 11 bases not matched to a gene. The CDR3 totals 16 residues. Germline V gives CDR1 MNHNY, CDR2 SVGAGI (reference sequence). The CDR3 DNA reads TGTGCCAGCAGTGCTGCTTTAGCGGGAGGAGCGGATACGCAGTATTTT. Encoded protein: CASSAALAGGADTQYF.